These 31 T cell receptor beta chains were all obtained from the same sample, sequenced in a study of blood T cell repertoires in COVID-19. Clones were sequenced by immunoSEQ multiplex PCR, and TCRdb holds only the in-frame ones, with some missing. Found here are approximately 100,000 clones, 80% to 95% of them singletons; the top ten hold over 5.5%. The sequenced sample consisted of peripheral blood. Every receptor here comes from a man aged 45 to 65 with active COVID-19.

The DNA for the CDR3 is TGTGCCGCGGCTAGCGGGAGGTCGTACAATGAGCAGTTCTTC. Protein sequence: CAAASGRSYNEQFF. The chain has TRBV19 and TRBJ2-1, with 11 positions matching TRBD2. J lost 4 bases, V lost 11 bases, and 7 bases had no gene match. This CDR3 is 14 amino acids long. Germline V lookup: CDR1 LNHDA, CDR2 SQIVND (reference sequence).

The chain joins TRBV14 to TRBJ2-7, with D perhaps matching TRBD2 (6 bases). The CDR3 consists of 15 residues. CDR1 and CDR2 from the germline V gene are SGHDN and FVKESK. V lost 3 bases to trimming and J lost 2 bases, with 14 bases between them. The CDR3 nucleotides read TGTGCCAGCAGCCAGCATAGCGGAAGAGCCTACGAGCAGTACTTC. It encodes CASSQHSGRAYEQYF.

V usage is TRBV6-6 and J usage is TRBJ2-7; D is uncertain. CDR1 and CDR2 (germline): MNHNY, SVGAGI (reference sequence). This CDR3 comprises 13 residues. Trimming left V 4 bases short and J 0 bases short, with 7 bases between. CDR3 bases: TGTGCCAGCAGTTTCCTTTCCTCCTACGAGCAGTACTTC. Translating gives CASSFLSSYEQYF.

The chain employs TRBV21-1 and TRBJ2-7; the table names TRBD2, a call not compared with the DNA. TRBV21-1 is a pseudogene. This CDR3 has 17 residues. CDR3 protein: CASSKVFALAGSYEQYF. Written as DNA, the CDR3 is TGTGCCAGCAGCAAAGTTTTCGCGCTAGCGGGTTCCTACGAGCAGTACTTC.

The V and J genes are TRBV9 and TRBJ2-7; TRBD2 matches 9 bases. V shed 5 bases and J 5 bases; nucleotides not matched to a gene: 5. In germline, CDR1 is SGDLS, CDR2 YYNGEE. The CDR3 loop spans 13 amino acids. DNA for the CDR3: TGTGCCAGCAGAACTAGCGGGCTCAACGAGCAGTACTTC. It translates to CASRTSGLNEQYF.

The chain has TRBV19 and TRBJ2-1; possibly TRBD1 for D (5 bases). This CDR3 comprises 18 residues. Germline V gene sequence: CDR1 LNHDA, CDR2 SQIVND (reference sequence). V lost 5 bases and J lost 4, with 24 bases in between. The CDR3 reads CASSPMGPGRARYNEQFF. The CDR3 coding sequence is TGTGCCAGTAGTCCCATGGGGCCGGGCCGAGCGAGATACAATGAGCAGTTCTTC.

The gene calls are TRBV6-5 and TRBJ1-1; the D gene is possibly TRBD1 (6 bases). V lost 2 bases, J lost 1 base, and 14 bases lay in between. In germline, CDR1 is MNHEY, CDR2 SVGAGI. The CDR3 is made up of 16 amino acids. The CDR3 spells CASSYAQGRWNTEAFF. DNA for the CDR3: TGTGCCAGCAGTTACGCCCAGGGGCGGTGGAACACTGAAGCTTTCTTT.

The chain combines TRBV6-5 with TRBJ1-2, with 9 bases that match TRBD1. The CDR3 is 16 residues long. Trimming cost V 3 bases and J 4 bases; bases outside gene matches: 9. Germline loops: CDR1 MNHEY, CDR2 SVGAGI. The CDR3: CASSYGQGRGGYGYTF. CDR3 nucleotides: TGTGCCAGCAGTTATGGACAGGGGAGGGGTGGCTATGGCTACACCTTC.

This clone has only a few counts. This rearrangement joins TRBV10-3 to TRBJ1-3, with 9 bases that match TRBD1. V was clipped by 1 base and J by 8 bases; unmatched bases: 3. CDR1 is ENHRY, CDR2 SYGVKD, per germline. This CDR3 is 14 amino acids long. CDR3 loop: CAISELDRGDTIYF. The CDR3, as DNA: TGTGCCATCAGTGAGTTGGACAGGGGAGACACCATATATTTT.

In DNA, the CDR3 is TGTGCCAGCAGCCAAGTTGAACTTGAGCAGTTCTTC. Amino acid sequence: CASSQVELEQFF. The chain employs TRBV3-1 (or the pseudogene TRBV3-2) and TRBJ2-1; D call uncertain. Trimming shortened V by 1 base and J by 9 bases, and 7 bases separated the two germline ends. The CDR3 loop spans 12 amino acids. The V gene's germline CDR1 is LGHDT and CDR2 YNNKEL (reference sequence).

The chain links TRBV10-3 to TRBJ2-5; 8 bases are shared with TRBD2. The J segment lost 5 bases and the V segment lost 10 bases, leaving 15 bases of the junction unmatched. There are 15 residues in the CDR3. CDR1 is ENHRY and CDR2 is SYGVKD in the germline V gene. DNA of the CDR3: TGTGCCACCGCCCCAGCGGGAGCCCACCTGGAGACCCAGTACTTC. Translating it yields CATAPAGAHLETQYF.

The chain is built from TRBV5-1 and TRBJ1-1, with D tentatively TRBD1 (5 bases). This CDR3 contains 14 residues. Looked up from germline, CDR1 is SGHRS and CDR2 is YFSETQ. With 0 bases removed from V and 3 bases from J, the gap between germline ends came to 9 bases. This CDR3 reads CASSLGGRYTEAFF. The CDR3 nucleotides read TGCGCCAGCAGCTTGGGGGGGAGGTACACTGAAGCTTTCTTT.

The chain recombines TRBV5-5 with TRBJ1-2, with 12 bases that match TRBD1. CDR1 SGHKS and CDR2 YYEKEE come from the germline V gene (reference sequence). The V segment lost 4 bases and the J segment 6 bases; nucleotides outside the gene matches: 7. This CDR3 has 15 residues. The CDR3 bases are TGTGCCAGCAGCGCGGGACAGGGGGCGCAAAATGGCTACACCTTC. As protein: CASSAGQGAQNGYTF.

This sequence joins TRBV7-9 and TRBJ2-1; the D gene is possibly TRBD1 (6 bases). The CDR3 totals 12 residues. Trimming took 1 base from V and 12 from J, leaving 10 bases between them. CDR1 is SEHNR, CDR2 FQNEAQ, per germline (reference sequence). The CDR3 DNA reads TGTGCCAGCAGCTTAGGTAGAGGGGGGCAGTTCTTC. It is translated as CASSLGRGGQFF.

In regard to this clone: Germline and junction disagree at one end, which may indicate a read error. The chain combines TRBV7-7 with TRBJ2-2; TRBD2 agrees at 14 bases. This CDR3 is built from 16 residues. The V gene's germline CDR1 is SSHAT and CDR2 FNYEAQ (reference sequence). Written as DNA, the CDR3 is TGTGCTAGCAGCCGGGGACTAGCGGGAGATCAGGGGGAGCTGTTTTTT. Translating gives CASSRGLAGDQGELFF.

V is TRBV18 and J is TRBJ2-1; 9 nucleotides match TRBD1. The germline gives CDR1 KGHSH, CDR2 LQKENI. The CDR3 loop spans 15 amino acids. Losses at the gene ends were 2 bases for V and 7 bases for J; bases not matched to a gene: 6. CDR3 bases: TGTGCCAGCTCACCAGGACAGGGGTTGTCGAATGAGCAGTTCTTC. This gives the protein CASSPGQGLSNEQFF.

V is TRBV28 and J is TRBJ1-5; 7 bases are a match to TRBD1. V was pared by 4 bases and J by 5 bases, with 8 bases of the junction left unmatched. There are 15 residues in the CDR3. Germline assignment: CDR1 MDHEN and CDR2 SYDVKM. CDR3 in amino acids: CASSSLARGYQPQHF. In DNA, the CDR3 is TGTGCCAGCAGTTCCCTGGCCAGGGGGTATCAGCCCCAGCATTTT.

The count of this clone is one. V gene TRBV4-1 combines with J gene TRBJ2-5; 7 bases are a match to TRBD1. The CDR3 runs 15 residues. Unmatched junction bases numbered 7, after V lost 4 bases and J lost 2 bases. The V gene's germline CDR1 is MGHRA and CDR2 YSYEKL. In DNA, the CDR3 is TGCGCCAGCAGCCCTAGTGGGACAGCTCAAGAGACCCAGTACTTC. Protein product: CASSPSGTAQETQYF.

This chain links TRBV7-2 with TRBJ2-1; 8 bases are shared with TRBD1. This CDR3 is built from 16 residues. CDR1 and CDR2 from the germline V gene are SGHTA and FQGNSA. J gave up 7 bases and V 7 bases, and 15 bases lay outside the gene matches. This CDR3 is CASILGWEQGVNEQFF. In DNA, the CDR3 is TGTGCCAGCATACTGGGGTGGGAACAGGGGGTGAATGAGCAGTTCTTC.

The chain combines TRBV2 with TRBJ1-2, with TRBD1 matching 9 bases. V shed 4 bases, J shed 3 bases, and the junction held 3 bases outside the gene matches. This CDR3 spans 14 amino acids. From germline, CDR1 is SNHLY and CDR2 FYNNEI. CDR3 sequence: CASSADRGDYGYTF. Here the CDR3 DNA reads TGTGCCAGCAGTGCGGACAGGGGCGACTATGGCTACACCTTC.

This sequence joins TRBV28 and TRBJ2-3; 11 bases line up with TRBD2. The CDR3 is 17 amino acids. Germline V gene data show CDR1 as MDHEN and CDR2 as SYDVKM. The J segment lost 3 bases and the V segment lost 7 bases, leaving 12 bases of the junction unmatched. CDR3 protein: CASTPSSGRPGTDTQYF. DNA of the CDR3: TGTGCCAGCACTCCTTCTAGCGGGAGGCCCGGGACAGATACGCAGTATTTT.

DNA of the CDR3: TGCGCCAGCGGCCGGGGACTAGCGGACACAGATACGCAGTATTTT. It translates to CASGRGLADTDTQYF. J is TRBJ2-3 and V is TRBV5-1; TRBD2 matches 11 bases. V lost 7 bases and J lost 2; bases outside the gene matches: 6. The germline V gene encodes CDR1 SGHRS and CDR2 YFSETQ. The CDR3 spans 15 residues.

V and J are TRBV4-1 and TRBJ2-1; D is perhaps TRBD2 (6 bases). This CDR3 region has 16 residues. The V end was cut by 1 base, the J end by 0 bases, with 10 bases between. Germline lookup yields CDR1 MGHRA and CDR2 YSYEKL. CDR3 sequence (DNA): TGCGCCAGCAGCCAAGCCGGGAGTAGCTCCTACAATGAGCAGTTCTTC. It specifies CASSQAGSSSYNEQFF.

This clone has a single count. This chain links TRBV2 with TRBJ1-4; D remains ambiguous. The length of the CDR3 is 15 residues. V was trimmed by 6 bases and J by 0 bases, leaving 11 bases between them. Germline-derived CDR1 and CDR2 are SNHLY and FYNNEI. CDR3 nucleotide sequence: TGTGCCAGCAGGGCAAACAGTGCAACTAATGAAAAACTGTTTTTT. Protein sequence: CASRANSATNEKLFF.

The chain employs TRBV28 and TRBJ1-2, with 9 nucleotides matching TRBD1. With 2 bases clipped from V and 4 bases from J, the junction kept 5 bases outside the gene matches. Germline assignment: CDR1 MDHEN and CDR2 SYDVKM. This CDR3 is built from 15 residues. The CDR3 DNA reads TGTGCCAGCAGTTTAGCCGCGACAGGGGGCTATGGCTACACCTTC. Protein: CASSLAATGGYGYTF.

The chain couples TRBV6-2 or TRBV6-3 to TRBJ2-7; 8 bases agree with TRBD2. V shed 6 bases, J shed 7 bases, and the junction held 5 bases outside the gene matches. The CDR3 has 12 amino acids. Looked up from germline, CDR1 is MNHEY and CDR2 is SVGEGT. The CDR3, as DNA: TGTGCCAGCAGCCAGCGGGAGCAGGAGCAGTACTTC. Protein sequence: CASSQREQEQYF.

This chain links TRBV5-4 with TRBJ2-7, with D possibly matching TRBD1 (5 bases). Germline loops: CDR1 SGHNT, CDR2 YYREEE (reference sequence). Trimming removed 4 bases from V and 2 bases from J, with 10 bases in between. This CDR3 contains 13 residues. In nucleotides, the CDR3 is TGTGCCAGCAGCCCGGACAAGGCCTACGAGCAGTACTTC. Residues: CASSPDKAYEQYF.

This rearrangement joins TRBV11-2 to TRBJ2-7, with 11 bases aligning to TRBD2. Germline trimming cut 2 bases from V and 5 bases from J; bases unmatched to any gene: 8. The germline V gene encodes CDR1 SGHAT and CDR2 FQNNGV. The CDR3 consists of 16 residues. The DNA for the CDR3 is TGTGCCAGCAGCTTAACCTCTAGCGGGAGGATTGACGAGCAGTACTTC. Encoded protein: CASSLTSSGRIDEQYF.

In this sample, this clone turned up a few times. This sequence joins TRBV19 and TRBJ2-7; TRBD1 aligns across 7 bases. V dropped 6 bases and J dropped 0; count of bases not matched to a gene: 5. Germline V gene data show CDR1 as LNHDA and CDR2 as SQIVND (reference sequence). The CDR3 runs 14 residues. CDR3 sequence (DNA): TGTGCCAGTAGGGACCGGGACAGCTCCTACGAGCAGTACTTC. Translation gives CASRDRDSSYEQYF.

CDR3 coding DNA: TGCGCCAGCAGCCAAGTCCCGTTACGGGACACTTCGTACAATGAGCAGTTCTTC. Amino acids: CASSQVPLRDTSYNEQFF. This rearrangement joins TRBV4-1 to TRBJ2-1; TRBD1 is a possible D gene (6 bases). The CDR3 totals 18 residues. V dropped 1 base and J dropped 4 bases, with 20 bases sitting between them. Germline CDR1 reads MGHRA; CDR2 reads YSYEKL.

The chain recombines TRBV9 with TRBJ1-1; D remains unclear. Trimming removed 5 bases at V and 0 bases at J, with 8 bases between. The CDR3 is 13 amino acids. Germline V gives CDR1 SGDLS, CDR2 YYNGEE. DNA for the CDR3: TGTGCCAGCAGTACTCATCTGAACACTGAAGCTTTCTTT. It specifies CASSTHLNTEAFF.